This T cell receptor (beta chain) was found in a study of T cells after yellow fever vaccination. Only a few counts were recorded for this clonotype. Its antigen is not identified. CDR1 and CDR2 from the germline V gene are SGHTA and FQGNSA. The V end lost 5 bases, the J end lost 1 base, and 14 bases lay between the germline ends. The length of the CDR3 is 15 residues. In TCRdb, the 5' RACE reads were re-called with MiXCR into one record per CDR3 protein. The data hold hundreds of thousands of distinct CDR3 sequences, with 3.6% observed a single time. Study-wide points: Abundant contaminating clonotypes from the bulk population could appear in FACS-sorted repertoires. Although the secondary response was weaker, it peaked faster, at day 5 versus 15. Of the clonotypes, a small share occurred in both CD4 and CD8 compartments. Clones that expanded after primary vaccination mostly reappeared after the booster (just over 95% CD4, 88% CD8).

The J gene is TRBJ1-1, the V gene TRBV7-2; D not resolved. This material consisted of PBMCs, taken on the day of the yellow fever booster vaccination. The sequence came from a man aged 18 to 29 who received the YFV17D yellow fever vaccine. This CDR3 is CASSRKGFSNTEAFF. DNA for the CDR3: TGTGCCAGCAGCCGCAAGGGATTTTCGAACACTGAAGCTTTCTTT.